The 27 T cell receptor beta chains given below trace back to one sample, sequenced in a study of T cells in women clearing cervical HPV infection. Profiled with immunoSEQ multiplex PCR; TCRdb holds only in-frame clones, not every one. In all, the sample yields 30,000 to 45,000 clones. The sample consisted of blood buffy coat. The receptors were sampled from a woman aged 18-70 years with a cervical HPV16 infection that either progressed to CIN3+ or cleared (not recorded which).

Incomplete CDR3 DNA: TGTGCCAGCAGCCAAGTTGCAACTAATGAAAAG. This translates into CASSQVATNEK. The whole CDR3 reads CASSQVATNEKLFF. V usage is TRBV14 and J usage is TRBJ2-2; no definite D call. Coverage ceases 3 residues before the CDR3 finishes, and the germline J gene fills in the end. Germline loops: CDR1 SGHDN, CDR2 FVKESK. The CDR3 contains 14 residues.

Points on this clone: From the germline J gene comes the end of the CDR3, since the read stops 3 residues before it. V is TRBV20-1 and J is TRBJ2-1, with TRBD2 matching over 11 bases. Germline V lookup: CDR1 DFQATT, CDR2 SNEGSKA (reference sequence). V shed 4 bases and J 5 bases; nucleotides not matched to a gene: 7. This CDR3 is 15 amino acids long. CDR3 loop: CSAISGGASDNEQFF. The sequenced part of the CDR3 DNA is TGCAGTGCTATTAGCGGGGGGGCGTCGGACAATGAG.

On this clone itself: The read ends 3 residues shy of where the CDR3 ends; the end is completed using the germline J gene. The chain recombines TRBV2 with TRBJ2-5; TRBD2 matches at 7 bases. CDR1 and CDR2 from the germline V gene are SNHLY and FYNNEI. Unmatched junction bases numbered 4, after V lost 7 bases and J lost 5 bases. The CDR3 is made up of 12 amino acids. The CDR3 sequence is CASTGGRETQYF. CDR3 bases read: TGTGCCAGCACCGGGGGGAGGGAGACC.

The CDR3 sequence: CASSITGGNQPQHF. Partial CDR3 DNA: TGTGCCAGTAGTATTACAGGGGGCAATCAGCCC. The chain combines TRBV19 with TRBJ1-5; TRBD1 agrees at 7 bases. With the read ending 3 residues before the CDR3 end, the germline J gene is used to fill in that end. The germline gives CDR1 LNHDA, CDR2 SQIVND (reference sequence). V was clipped by 3 bases and J by 2 bases; unmatched bases: 1. This CDR3 has 14 residues.

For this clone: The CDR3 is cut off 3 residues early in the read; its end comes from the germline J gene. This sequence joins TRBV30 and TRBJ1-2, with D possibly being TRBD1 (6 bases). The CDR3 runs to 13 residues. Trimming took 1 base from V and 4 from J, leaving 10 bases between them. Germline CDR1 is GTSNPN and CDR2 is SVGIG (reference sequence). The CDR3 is CAWSGQVGYGYTF. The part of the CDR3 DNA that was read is TGTGCCTGGAGTGGACAGGTGGGCTATGGC. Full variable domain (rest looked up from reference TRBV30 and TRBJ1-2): SQTIHQWPATLVQPVGSPLSLECTVEGTSNPNLYWYRQAAGRGLQLLFYSVGIGQISSEVPQNLSASRPQDRQFILSSKKLLLSDSGFYLCAWSGQVGYGYTFGSGTRLTVV.

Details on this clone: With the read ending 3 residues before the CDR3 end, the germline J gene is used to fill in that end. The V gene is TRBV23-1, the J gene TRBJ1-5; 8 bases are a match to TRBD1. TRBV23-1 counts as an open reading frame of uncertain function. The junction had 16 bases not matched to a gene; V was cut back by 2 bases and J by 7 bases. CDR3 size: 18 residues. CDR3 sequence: CASSQPFRQGAWRQPQHF. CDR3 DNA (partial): TGCGCCAGCAGTCAACCCTTTCGGCAGGGGGCTTGGAGACAGCCC.

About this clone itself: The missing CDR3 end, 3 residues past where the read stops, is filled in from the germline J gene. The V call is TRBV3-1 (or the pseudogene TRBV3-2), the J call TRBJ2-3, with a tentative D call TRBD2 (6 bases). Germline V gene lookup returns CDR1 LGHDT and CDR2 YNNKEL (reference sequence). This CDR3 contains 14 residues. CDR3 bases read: TGTGCCAGCAGCTTCCGGGACTTAGCAGGCACG. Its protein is CASSFRDLAGT. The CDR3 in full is CASSFRDLAGTQYF.

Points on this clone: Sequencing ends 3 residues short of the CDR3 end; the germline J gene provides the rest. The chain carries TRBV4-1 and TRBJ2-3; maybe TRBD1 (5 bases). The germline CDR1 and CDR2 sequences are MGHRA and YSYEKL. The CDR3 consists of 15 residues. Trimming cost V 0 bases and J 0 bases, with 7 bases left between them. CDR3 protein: CASSQDWTSTDTQYF. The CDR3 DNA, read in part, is TGCGCCAGCAGCCAAGATTGGACAAGCACAGATACG.

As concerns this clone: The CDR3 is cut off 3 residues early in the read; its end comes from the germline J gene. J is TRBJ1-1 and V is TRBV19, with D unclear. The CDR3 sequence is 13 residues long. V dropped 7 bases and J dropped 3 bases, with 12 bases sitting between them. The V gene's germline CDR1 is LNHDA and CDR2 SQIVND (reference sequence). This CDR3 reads CASTLESDTEAFF. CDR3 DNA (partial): TGTGCCAGTACCCTAGAGAGTGACACTGAA.

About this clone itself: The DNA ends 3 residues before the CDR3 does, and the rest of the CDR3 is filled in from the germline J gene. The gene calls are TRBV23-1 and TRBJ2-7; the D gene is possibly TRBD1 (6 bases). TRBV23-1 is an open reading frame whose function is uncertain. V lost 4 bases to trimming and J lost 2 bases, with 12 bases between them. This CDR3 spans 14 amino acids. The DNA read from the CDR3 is TGCGCCAGCAGTCCTTTGGACAGAACCTACGAG. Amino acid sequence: CASSPLDRTYE. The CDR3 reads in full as CASSPLDRTYEQYF.

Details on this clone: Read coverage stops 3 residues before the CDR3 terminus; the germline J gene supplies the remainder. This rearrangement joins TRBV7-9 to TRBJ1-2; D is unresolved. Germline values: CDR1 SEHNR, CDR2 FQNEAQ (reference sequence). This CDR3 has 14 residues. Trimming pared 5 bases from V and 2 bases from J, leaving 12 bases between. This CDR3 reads CASSPTRLNYGYTF. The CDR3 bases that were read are TGTGCCAGCAGCCCAACTCGATTAAACTATGGC.

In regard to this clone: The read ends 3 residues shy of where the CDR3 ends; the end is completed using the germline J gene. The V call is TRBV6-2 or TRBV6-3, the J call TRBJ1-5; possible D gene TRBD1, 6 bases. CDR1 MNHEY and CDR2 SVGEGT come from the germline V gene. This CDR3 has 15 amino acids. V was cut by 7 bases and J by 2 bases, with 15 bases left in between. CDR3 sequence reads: CASTRASGGNQPQHF. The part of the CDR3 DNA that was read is TGTGCCAGCACCCGGGCCTCAGGGGGCAATCAGCCC.

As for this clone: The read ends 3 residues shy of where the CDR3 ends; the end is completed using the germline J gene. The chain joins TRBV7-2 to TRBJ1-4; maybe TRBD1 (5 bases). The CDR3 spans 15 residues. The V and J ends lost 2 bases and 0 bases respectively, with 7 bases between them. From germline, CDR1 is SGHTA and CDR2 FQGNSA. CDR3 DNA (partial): TGTGCCAGCAGCTTACAGGGTACAACTAATGAAAAA. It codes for CASSLQGTTNEK. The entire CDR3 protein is CASSLQGTTNEKLFF.

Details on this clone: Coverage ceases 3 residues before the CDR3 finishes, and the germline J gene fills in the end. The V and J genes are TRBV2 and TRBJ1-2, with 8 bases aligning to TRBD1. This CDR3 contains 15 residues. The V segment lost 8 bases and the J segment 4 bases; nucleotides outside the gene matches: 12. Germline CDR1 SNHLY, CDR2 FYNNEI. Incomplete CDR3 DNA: TGTGCCAGCCTGGGTAAAGACAGGGGTTTCTATGGC. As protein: CASLGKDRGFYG. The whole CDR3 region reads CASLGKDRGFYGYTF.

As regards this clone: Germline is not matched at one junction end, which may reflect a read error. The CDR3 sequence: CASSQNKETQYF. CDR3 bases read: TGTGCTAGCAGTCAAAACAAAGAGACG. V is TRBV7-7 and J is TRBJ2-3; D is unclear. Read sequence stops 3 residues before the CDR3 end, and the germline J gene provides the missing end. Germline V gene sequence: CDR1 SSHAT, CDR2 FNYEAQ (reference sequence). There are 12 residues in the CDR3.

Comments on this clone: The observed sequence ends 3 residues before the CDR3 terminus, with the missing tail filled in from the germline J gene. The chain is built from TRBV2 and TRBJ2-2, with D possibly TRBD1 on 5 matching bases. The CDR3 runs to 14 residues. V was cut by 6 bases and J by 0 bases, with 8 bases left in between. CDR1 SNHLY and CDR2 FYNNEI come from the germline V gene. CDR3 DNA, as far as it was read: TGTGCCAGCAGCAGGGATACGAACACCGGGGAG. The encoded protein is CASSRDTNTGE. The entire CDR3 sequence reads CASSRDTNTGELFF.

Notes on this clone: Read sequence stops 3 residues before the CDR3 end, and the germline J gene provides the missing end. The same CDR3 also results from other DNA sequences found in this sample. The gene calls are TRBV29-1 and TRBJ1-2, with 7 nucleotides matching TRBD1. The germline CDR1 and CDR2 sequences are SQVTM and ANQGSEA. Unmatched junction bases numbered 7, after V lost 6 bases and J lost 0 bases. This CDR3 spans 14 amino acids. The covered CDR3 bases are TGCAGCGTGGGGGGACAGACAACTAACTATGGC. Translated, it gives CSVGGQTTNYG. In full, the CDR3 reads CSVGGQTTNYGYTF.

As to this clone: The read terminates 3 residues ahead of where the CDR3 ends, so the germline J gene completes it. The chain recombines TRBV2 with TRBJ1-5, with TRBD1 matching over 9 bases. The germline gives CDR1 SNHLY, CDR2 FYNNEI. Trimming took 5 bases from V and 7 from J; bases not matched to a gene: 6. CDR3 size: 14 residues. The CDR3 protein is CASSPGQGYQPQHF. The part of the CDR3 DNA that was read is TGTGCCAGCAGTCCCGGACAGGGGTACCAGCCC.

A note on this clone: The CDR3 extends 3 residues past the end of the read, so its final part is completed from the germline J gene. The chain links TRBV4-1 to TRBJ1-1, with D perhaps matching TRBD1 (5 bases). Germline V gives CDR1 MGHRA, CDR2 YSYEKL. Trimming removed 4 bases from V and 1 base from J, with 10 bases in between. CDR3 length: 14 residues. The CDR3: CASSPDRENTEAFF. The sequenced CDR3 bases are TGCGCCAGCAGCCCCGACAGAGAGAACACTGAA.

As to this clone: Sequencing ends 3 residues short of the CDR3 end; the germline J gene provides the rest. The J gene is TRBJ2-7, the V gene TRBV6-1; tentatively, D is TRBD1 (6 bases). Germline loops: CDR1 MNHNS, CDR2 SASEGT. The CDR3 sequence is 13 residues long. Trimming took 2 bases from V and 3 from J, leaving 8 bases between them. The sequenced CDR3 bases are TGTGCCAGCAGTGAATGCAGGGGCTACGAG. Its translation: CASSECRGYE. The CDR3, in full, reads CASSECRGYEQYF.

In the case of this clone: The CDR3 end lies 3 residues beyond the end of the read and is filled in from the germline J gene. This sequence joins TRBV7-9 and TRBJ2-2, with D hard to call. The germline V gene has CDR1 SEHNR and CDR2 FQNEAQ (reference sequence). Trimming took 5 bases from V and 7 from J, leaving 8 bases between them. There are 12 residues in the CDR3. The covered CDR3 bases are TGTGCCAGCAGCCCCCTCGGCGGGGAG. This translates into CASSPLGGE. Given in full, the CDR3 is CASSPLGGELFF.

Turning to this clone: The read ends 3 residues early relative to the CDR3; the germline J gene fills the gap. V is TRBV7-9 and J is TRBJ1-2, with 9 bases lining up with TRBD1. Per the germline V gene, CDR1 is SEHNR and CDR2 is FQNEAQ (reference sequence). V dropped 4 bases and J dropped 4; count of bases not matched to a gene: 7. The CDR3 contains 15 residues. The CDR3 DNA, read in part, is TGTGCCAGCAGCTCCTCGACAGGGGGAGGCTATGGC. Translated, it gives CASSSSTGGGYG. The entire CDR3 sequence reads CASSSSTGGGYGYTF.

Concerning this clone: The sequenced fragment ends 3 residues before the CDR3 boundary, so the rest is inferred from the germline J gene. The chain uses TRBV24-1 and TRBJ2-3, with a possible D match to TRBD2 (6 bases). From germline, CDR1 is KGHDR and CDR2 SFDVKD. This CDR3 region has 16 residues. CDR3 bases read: TGTGCCACCAGTGACATCTCCGGGACGGGCGGGGAGACG. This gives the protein CATSDISGTGGET. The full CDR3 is CATSDISGTGGETQYF.

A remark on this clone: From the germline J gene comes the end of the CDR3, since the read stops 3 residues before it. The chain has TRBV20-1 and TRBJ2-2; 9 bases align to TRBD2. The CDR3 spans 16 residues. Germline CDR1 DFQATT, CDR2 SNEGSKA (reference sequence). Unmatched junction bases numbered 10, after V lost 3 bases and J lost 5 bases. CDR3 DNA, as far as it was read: TGCAGTGCTAGTCGGCTAGCGGGGCTACTAACCGGGGAG. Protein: CSASRLAGLLTGE. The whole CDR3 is CSASRLAGLLTGELFF.

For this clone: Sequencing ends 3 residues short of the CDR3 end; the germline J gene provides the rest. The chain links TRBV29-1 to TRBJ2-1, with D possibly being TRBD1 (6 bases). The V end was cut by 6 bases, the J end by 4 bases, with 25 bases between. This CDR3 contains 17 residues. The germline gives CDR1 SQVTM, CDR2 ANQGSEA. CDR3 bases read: TGCAGCGTCGAATACGGGACAAATATTTTAGGTTACAATGAG. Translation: CSVEYGTNILGYNE. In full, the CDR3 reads CSVEYGTNILGYNEQFF.

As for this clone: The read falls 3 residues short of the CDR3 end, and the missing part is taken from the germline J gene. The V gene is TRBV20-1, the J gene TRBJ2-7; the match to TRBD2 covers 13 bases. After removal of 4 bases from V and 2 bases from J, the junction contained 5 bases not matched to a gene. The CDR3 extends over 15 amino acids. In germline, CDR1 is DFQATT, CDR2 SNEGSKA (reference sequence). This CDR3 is CSATTSGGDTYEQYF. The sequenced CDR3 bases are TGCAGTGCTACAACTAGCGGGGGGGATACCTACGAG.

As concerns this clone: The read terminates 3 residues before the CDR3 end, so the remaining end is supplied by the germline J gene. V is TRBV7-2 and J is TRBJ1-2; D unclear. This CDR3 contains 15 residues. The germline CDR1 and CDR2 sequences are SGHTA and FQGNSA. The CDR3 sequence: CASSFMSRSTDTYTF. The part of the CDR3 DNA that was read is TGTGCCAGCAGCTTCATGTCCCGAAGCACAGATACC.